The 26 T cell receptor beta chains below come from one sample, sequenced in a study of blood T cell repertoires in COVID-19. Produced via immunoSEQ multiplex PCR; TCRdb's table is partial and in-frame only. This sample has fewer than 200,000 clones, with roughly 90% found just once. The sequencing input was peripheral blood. Source of these receptors: a young man with COVID-19, enrolled during active disease.

V and J are TRBV28 and TRBJ2-2; TRBD2 is a possible D gene (6 bases). V was cut by 2 bases and J by 4 bases, with 8 bases left in between. The CDR3 is made up of 14 amino acids. CDR1 MDHEN and CDR2 SYDVKM come from the germline V gene. The CDR3 loop reads CASSLGGFTGELFF. The CDR3 DNA is TGTGCCAGCAGTTTAGGGGGGTTCACCGGGGAGCTGTTTTTT.

The chain uses TRBV2 and TRBJ1-4, with D tentatively TRBD1 (6 bases). The CDR3 totals 15 residues. V was cut by 3 bases and J by 3 bases, with 11 bases left in between. Germline V gene lookup returns CDR1 SNHLY and CDR2 FYNNEI. The CDR3 loop reads CASSDGGLSNEKLFF. CDR3 sequence (DNA): TGTGCCAGCAGTGACGGGGGGCTGTCTAATGAAAAACTGTTTTTT.

V is TRBV28 and J is TRBJ2-3; the match to TRBD1 covers 10 bases. The germline V gene encodes CDR1 MDHEN and CDR2 SYDVKM. J gave up 4 bases and V 6 bases, and 1 base lay outside the gene matches. CDR3 size: 13 residues. This CDR3 is CASRGQGADTQYF. CDR3 DNA sequence: TGTGCCAGCAGAGGACAGGGGGCAGATACGCAGTATTTT.

This chain uses TRBV7-9 with TRBJ2-1, with a possible D match to TRBD1 (5 bases). V shed 2 bases and J shed 10 bases, with 21 bases lying between them. Germline V gives CDR1 SEHNR, CDR2 FQNEAQ (reference sequence). The CDR3 is 16 residues long. CDR3 coding DNA: TGTGCCAGCAGCTTATCGGTTTTAGCAGGGCTTGGGGAGCAGTTCTTC. Translated: CASSLSVLAGLGEQFF.

This clone was observed once. The chain combines TRBV5-1 with TRBJ1-3; D is perhaps TRBD1 (6 bases). The CDR3 runs 15 residues. The ends were cut back, 2 bases at V and 3 bases at J, with 12 bases in the middle. CDR1 is SGHRS and CDR2 is YFSETQ in the germline V gene. The CDR3 region has the DNA TGCGCCAGCAGCTTCGCAGGGGTAGGTGGAAACACCATATATTTT. Translating it yields CASSFAGVGGNTIYF.

The gene calls are TRBV7-6 and TRBJ1-1; D ambiguous. The CDR3 is 12 residues long. The germline gives CDR1 SGHVS, CDR2 FNYEAQ. Between the trimmed V and J ends, which lost 1 base and 10 bases, there was a span of 10 bases. The CDR3 loop reads CASSLEAGRAFF. The CDR3 DNA follows: TGTGCCAGCAGCTTAGAAGCGGGGAGAGCTTTCTTT. Combining the CDR3 with reference TRBV7-6 and TRBJ1-1 gives the whole variable domain GAGVSQSPRYKVTKRGQDVALRCDPISGHVSLYWYRQALGQGPEFLTYFNYEAQQDKSGLPNDRFSAERPEGSISTLTIQRTEQRDSAMYRCASSLEAGRAFFGQGTRLTVV.

This clone has only a few counts. This rearrangement joins TRBV12-5 to TRBJ2-7; 8 bases align to TRBD1. The CDR3 covers 14 residues. Germline CDR1 and CDR2: LGHNT and FRNRAP. The junction had 9 bases not matched to a gene; V was cut back by 6 bases and J by 5 bases. Written as DNA, the CDR3 is TGTGCTAGTGGCACATGGACAGGGATCCACGAGCAGTACTTC. Its protein product is CASGTWTGIHEQYF.

V gene TRBV7-9 combines with J gene TRBJ1-2; no firm D call. CDR1 and CDR2 from the germline V gene are SEHNR and FQNEAQ (reference sequence). This CDR3 comprises 11 residues. With 7 bases removed from V and 6 bases from J, the gap between germline ends came to 9 bases. CDR3 region: CASTLPHGYTF. Here the CDR3 DNA reads TGTGCCAGCACCCTACCTCATGGCTACACCTTC. The entire variable domain, with the rest obtained from reference TRBV7-9 and TRBJ1-2, is as follows: DTGVSQNPRHKITKRGQNVTFRCDPISEHNRLYWYRQTLGQGPEFLTYFQNEAQLEKSRLLSDRFSAERPKGSFSTLEIQRTEQGDSAMYLCASTLPHGYTFGSGTRLTVV.

The chain has TRBV6-2 or TRBV6-3 and TRBJ1-1; the D is unclear. CDR3 length: 12 amino acids. Trimming stripped 5 bases from V and 6 bases from J, with 10 bases between. Per the germline V gene, CDR1 is MNHEY and CDR2 is SVGEGT. The CDR3 bases are TGTGCCAGCAGTCTCAGGCGCGCTGAAGCTTTCTTT. It codes for CASSLRRAEAFF.

This clone has just one count. V is TRBV29-1 and J is TRBJ1-1; D is unresolved. CDR3 length: 15 amino acids. V lost 5 bases and J 2 bases, leaving 18 bases between the germline ends. Looked up from germline, CDR1 is SQVTM and CDR2 is ANQGSEA. CDR3 DNA: TGCAGCGTTTTTCCGGGGTCGGAATTAAACACTGAAGCTTTCTTT. Translating gives CSVFPGSELNTEAFF. Together with reference TRBV29-1 and TRBJ1-1, the CDR3 gives the full variable domain: SAVISQKPSRDICQRGTSLTIQCQVDSQVTMMFWYRQQPGQSLTLIATANQGSEATYESGFVIDKFPISRPNLTFSTLTVSNMSPEDSSIYLCSVFPGSELNTEAFFGQGTRLTVV.

The chain employs TRBV24-1 and TRBJ1-1; TRBD1 agrees at 9 bases. Trimming cost V 3 bases and J 1 base; bases outside gene matches: 5. CDR3 length: 16 amino acids. CDR1 and CDR2 (germline): KGHDR, SFDVKD. The CDR3 protein is CATSDGTGFPNTEAFF. The CDR3 nucleotides read TGTGCCACCAGTGATGGGACAGGGTTTCCGAACACTGAAGCTTTCTTT.

This chain links TRBV18 with TRBJ2-5; D is tentatively TRBD1 or TRBD2 (6 bases each). The CDR3 is 14 residues long. V was trimmed by 5 bases and J by 1 base, leaving 11 bases between them. Germline CDR1 reads KGHSH; CDR2 reads LQKENI. The CDR3 DNA sequence: TGTGCCAGCTCAGCACAGGGACTCCAAGAGACCCAGTACTTC. This translates into CASSAQGLQETQYF.

The chain employs TRBV15 and TRBJ2-2; tentative D call: TRBD1 (6 bases). V was shortened by 5 bases and J by 8 bases, with 18 bases between the two germline ends. The CDR3 contains 15 residues. In germline, CDR1 is LNHNV, CDR2 YYDKDF (reference sequence). Here the CDR3 reads CATSASGTLPGELFF. In DNA form, the CDR3 reads TGTGCCACCAGCGCATCCGGGACACTACCTGGGGAGCTGTTTTTT. Filled out from reference TRBV15 and TRBJ2-2, the complete variable domain reads DAMVIQNPRYQVTQFGKPVTLSCSQTLNHNVMYWYQQKSSQAPKLLFHYYDKDFNNEADTPDNFQSRRPNTSFCFLDIRSPGLGDTAMYLCATSASGTLPGELFFGEGSRLTVL.

The V gene is TRBV24-1, the J gene TRBJ1-2, with TRBD1 identical over 9 bases. CDR3 length equals 14 residues. V was clipped by 11 bases and J by 2 bases; unmatched bases: 8. Looked up from germline, CDR1 is KGHDR and CDR2 is SFDVKD. CDR3 sequence reads: CAIPTTGGNYGYTF. CDR3 bases: TGTGCCATCCCTACTACAGGGGGCAACTATGGCTACACCTTC.

The chain combines TRBV5-1 with TRBJ1-2; 9 bases fit TRBD1. With V trimmed by 1 base and J by 7 bases, 11 bases remained unmatched. Germline loops: CDR1 SGHRS, CDR2 YFSETQ. This CDR3 has 16 residues. CDR3 nucleotides: TGCGCCAGCAGCTTGTGGTCGGGACAGGGTATGTTTGGCTACACCTTC. It encodes CASSLWSGQGMFGYTF.

The CDR3 spells CASSKAVAVQETQYF. CDR3 DNA sequence: TGTGCCAGCAGCAAAGCGGTGGCAGTCCAAGAGACCCAGTACTTC. This chain uses TRBV2 with TRBJ2-5; the D gene is possibly TRBD2 (5 bases). The CDR3 sequence is 15 residues long. Germline V CDR1 and CDR2: SNHLY, FYNNEI. Deletions cut 6 bases from V and 1 base from J, with 15 bases between.

The chain is built from TRBV9 and TRBJ2-5, with 10 positions matching TRBD1. J lost 5 bases, V lost 4 bases, and 14 bases had no gene match. Germline values: CDR1 SGDLS, CDR2 YYNGEE. The CDR3 is 17 residues long. CDR3 DNA: TGTGCCAGCAGCCCAATCACCGGGACAGGGGTTAGGGAGACCCAGTACTTC. Encoded protein: CASSPITGTGVRETQYF.

This rearrangement joins TRBV7-3 to TRBJ2-3; TRBD1 might be the D (5 bases). This CDR3 spans 14 amino acids. Germline CDR1 and CDR2: SGHTA and FQGTGA. V was cut by 5 bases and J by 6 bases, with 15 bases left in between. CDR3: CASSLGQGRDTQYF. The CDR3 bases are TGTGCCAGCAGCCTTGGACAAGGACGGGATACGCAGTATTTT.

V is TRBV7-2 and J is TRBJ2-5, with D perhaps matching TRBD2 (6 bases). Trimming left V 5 bases short and J 5 bases short, with 15 bases between. The CDR3 is made up of 14 amino acids. Germline CDR1 reads SGHTA; CDR2 reads FQGNSA. This CDR3 reads CASSLAGGQETQYF. CDR3 nucleotide sequence: TGTGCCAGCAGCCTGGCCGGGGGTCAGGAGACCCAGTACTTC.

The chain has TRBV19 and TRBJ1-1; possible D gene TRBD1, 6 bases. The CDR3 has 15 residues. The V end lost 6 bases, the J end lost 4 bases, and 18 bases lay between the germline ends. Germline lookup yields CDR1 LNHDA and CDR2 SQIVND (reference sequence). The CDR3: CASSVGPGVSTEAFF. As DNA, the CDR3 is TGTGCCAGTAGCGTTGGACCAGGGGTTAGCACTGAAGCTTTCTTT.

This chain joins TRBV5-1 and TRBJ1-2; 8 nucleotides match TRBD1. CDR3 length: 14 residues. Germline assignment: CDR1 SGHRS and CDR2 YFSETQ. With V trimmed by 1 base and J by 4 bases, 3 bases remained unmatched. The CDR3 nucleotides are TGCGCCAGCAGCTTGCTGGACAGGGTCTATGGCTACACCTTC. This codes for CASSLLDRVYGYTF.

CDR3 region: CASSDPSGGRYGYTF. CDR3 DNA: TGTGCCAGCAGTGACCCTTCAGGGGGCAGATATGGCTACACCTTC. This chain links TRBV28 with TRBJ1-2, with 8 bases identical to TRBD1. The V and J ends lost 5 bases and 5 bases, in that order; junction bases with no gene match: 10. The CDR3 has 15 amino acids. Germline values: CDR1 MDHEN, CDR2 SYDVKM.

This CDR3 is CASSKGVGNTGELFF. The DNA of the CDR3 is TGTGCCAGCAGCAAAGGGGTCGGGAACACCGGGGAGCTGTTTTTT. The chain combines TRBV7-7 with TRBJ2-2, with D possibly TRBD1 on 5 matching bases. Germline-derived CDR1 and CDR2 are SSHAT and FNYEAQ (reference sequence). Trimming removed 5 bases from V and 1 base from J, with 11 bases in between. This CDR3 has 15 residues.

This chain links TRBV30 with TRBJ1-6; D is unresolved. The V and J ends lost 5 bases and 0 bases respectively, with 8 bases between them. The CDR3 has 14 amino acids. Germline values: CDR1 GTSNPN, CDR2 SVGIG (reference sequence). The CDR3 coding sequence is TGTGCCTGGGCACGGAGCTCCTATAATTCACCCCTCCACTTT. Residues: CAWARSSYNSPLHF.

The V and J genes are TRBV9 and TRBJ2-1; the D gene is possibly TRBD2 (7 bases). Trimming took 3 bases from V and 7 from J, leaving 20 bases between them. Germline lookup yields CDR1 SGDLS and CDR2 YYNGEE. The CDR3 is made up of 16 amino acids. The CDR3 DNA sequence: TGTGCCAGCAGCGCCAGGGGAGGCCCCGGGGGGAATGAGCAGTTCTTC. This translates into CASSARGGPGGNEQFF.

The V call is TRBV7-6, the J call TRBJ2-2, with 7 bases fitting TRBD1. Losses at the gene ends were 1 base for V and 8 bases for J; bases not matched to a gene: 4. The CDR3 is made up of 14 amino acids. Germline loops: CDR1 SGHVS, CDR2 FNYEAQ. CDR3 protein: CASSLGQGRGELFF. The CDR3 DNA reads as TGTGCCAGCAGCTTAGGACAGGGACGTGGGGAGCTGTTTTTT.